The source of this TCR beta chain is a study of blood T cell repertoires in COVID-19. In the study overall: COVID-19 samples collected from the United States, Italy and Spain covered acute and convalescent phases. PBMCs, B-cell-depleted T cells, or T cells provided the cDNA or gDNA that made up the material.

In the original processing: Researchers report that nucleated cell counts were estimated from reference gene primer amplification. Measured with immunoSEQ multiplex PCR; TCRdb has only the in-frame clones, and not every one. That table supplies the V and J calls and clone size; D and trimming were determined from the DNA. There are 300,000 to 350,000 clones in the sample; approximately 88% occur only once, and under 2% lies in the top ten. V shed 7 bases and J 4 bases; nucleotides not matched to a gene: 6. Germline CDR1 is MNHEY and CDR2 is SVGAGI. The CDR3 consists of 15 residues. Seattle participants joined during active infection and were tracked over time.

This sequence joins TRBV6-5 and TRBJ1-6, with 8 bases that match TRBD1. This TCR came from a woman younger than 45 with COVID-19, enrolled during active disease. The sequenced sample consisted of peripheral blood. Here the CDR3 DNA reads TGTGCCAGCACCACCCGGACAGGGTATAATTCACCCCTCCACTTT. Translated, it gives CASTTRTGYNSPLHF.